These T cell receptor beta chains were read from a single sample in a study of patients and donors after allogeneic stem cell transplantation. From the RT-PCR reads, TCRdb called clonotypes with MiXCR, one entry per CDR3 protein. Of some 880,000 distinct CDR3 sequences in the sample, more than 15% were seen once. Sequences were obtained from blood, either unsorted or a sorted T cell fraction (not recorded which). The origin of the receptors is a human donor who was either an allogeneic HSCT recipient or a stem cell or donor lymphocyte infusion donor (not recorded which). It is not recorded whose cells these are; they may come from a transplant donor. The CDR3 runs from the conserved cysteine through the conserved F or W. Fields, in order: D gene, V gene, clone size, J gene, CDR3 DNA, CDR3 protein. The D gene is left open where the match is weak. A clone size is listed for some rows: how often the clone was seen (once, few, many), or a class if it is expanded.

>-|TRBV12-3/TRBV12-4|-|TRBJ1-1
TGTGCCAGCAGCCTCGCCCCCCCACGGGAAGCTTTCTTT
CASSLAPPREAFF
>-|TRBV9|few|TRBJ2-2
TGTGCCAGCAGGCCCTCGAACACCGGGGAGCTGTTTTTT
CASRPSNTGELFF
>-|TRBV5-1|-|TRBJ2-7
TGCGCCAGCAGCTTGGCCGGGTACCCGCTCTACGAGCAGTACTTC
CASSLAGYPLYEQYF
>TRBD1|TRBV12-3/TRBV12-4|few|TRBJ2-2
TGTGCCAGCAGCGCTGACAGGGGGCGCGCCACCGGGGAGCTGTTTTTT
CASSADRGRATGELFF
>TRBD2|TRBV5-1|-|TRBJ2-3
TGCGCCAGCGCGGCTAGCGGGACAGATACGCAGTATTTT
CASAASGTDTQYF
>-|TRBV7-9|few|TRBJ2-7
TGTGCCAGCAGCTTAGAGTTTAAAACCTACGAGCAGTACTTC
CASSLEFKTYEQYF
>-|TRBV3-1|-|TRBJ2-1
TGTGCCAGCAGCCAAGGGGCGAGAAGCTCCTACAATGAGCAGTTCTTC
CASSQGARSSYNEQFF
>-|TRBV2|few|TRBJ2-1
TGTGCCAGCAGTGAAGTAAGGACTATAAAAAATGAGCAGTTCTTC
CASSEVRTIKNEQFF
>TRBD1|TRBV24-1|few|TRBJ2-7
TGTGCCACCAGCTCCAGCCCCGGGACAGGGAGCAACGAGCAGTACTTC
CATSSSPGTGSNEQYF
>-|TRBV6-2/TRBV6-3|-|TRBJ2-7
TGTGCCAGCAGTTACAGAGGAGGGAGGTCCTACGAGCAGTACTTC
CASSYRGGRSYEQYF
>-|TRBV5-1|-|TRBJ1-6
TGCGCCAGCAGCCCGGACGCTCTTTCCGTTAATTCACCCCTCCACTTT
CASSPDALSVNSPLHF
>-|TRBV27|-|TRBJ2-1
TGTGCCAGCAGTTTAGTGGTGGGTGAGCAGTTCTTC
CASSLVVGEQFF
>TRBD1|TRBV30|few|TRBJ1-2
TGTGCCTGGACCAGGGACAGAGGGGACTATGGCTACACCTTC
CAWTRDRGDYGYTF
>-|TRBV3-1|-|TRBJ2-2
TGTGCCAGCAGACACAGACAGCCCCCAGTATTCAGCGGGGAGCTGTTTTTT
CASRHRQPPVFSGELFF
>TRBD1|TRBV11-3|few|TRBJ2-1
TGTGCCAGCAGCACAGGGGTGACTATGAACAATGAGCAGTTCTTC
CASSTGVTMNNEQFF
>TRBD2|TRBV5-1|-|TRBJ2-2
TGCGCCAGCAGCTCCCTTAGCGGGAGGGCCAATACCGGGGAGCTGTTTTTT
CASSSLSGRANTGELFF
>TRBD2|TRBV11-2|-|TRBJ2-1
TGTGCCAGCAGCTTAGATAGCGGGGGGGCTATCTCCTACAATGAGCAGTTCTTC
CASSLDSGGAISYNEQFF
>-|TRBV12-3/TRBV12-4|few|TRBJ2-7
TGTGCCAGCAGTGGCAGGGACTTGCAGGCTGACGAGCAGTACTTC
CASSGRDLQADEQYF
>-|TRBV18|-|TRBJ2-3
TGTGCCAGCTCACCCGAAGGGCTCTTCGCAGATACGCAGTATTTT
CASSPEGLFADTQYF
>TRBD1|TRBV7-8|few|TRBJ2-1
TGTGCCAGCAGCTTATTCGACAGGGGAGGAAATGAGCAGTTCTTC
CASSLFDRGGNEQFF
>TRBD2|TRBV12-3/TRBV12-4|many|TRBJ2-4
TGTGCCATGCATAGGGAGGGCGGTATTTGTGAGAACATTCAGTACTTC
CAMHREGGICENIQYF
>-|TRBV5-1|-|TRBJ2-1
TGCGCCAGCAGCTTGGGCTCAGAATTTTACAATGAGCAGTTCTTC
CASSLGSEFYNEQFF
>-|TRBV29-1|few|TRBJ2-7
TGCAGCGTACGATCAACAGATACCTACGAGCAGTACTTC
CSVRSTDTYEQYF
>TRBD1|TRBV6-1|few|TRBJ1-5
TGTGCCAGCAGCGAACAGGGGTGGAATCAGCCCCAGCATTTT
CASSEQGWNQPQHF
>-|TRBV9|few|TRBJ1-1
TGTGCCAGCAGCATTAGTCCGGGGGGCCCTAACACTGAAGCTTTCTTT
CASSISPGGPNTEAFF
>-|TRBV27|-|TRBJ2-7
TGTGCCAGCAGTTGGGAGGGGGGACCCTACGAGCAGTACTTC
CASSWEGGPYEQYF